The 22 T cell receptor beta chains listed next were all sequenced from one sample in a study of T cells in Graves' hyperthyroidism and ophthalmopathy (dated by TCRdb to between 2017 and 2020). Libraries were built with multiplex PCR. Sequenced on an Illumina HiSeq 2000. The TCR beta CDR3 regions were amplified from the RNA transcripts. A first-round RT-PCR of the TCR CDR3 used the HTBI primer set with the Qiagen OneStep RT-PCR kit. TCRdb reprocessing: public reads trimmed at Q25 with fastp, clones called with MiXCR, in-frame beta chains kept. CDR3 protein duplicates are merged, each entry listing the most common genes and DNA. The sample includes under 250,000 distinct CDR3 sequences, with roughly 22% observed a single time. The ten biggest clones cover roughly 40% of the sample. The sequencing sample was made of blood. These receptors were obtained from a woman aged 40 to 49 with Graves' ophthalmopathy.

This clonotype was counted a single time. The chain couples TRBV28 to TRBJ1-2, with TRBD1 matching 9 bases. CDR3 length: 15 residues. Germline loops: CDR1 MDHEN, CDR2 SYDVKM. Trimming took 5 bases from V and 3 from J; bases not matched to a gene: 7. CDR3 sequence (DNA): TGTGCCAGCAGTGCACAGGGACAGGGCTACTATGGCTACACCTTC. Amino acid sequence: CASSAQGQGYYGYTF.

This clonotype was detected many times. CDR3 sequence reads: CASSWDRDGNQPQHF. The CDR3 nucleotides are TGTGCCAGCAGTTGGGACAGGGATGGCAATCAGCCCCAGCATTTT. The rearrangement links TRBV28 to TRBJ1-5; 9 bases align to TRBD1. CDR1 and CDR2 from the germline V gene are MDHEN and SYDVKM. The CDR3 contains 15 residues. With 4 bases clipped from V and 2 bases from J, the junction kept 3 bases outside the gene matches.

The chain joins TRBV4-2 to TRBJ1-2; D perhaps matches TRBD1 (5 bases). This CDR3 is 17 amino acids long. Germline V gene sequence: CDR1 LGHNA, CDR2 YNFKEQ. The ends were cut back, 4 bases at V and 4 bases at J, with 22 bases in the middle. The CDR3 sequence: CASSPGGATKLGYGYTF. CDR3 DNA: TGTGCCAGCAGCCCCGGCGGGGCAACGAAGTTAGGCTATGGCTACACCTTC.

The chain is built from TRBV6-5 and TRBJ2-7; 8 nucleotides agree with TRBD1. In germline, CDR1 is MNHEY, CDR2 SVGAGI. V dropped 0 bases and J dropped 6; count of bases not matched to a gene: 7. The CDR3 runs 15 residues. DNA for the CDR3: TGTGCCAGCAGTTACTCGATCCAGGGGGCTTTCGAGCAGTACTTC. Protein: CASSYSIQGAFEQYF.

In DNA, the CDR3 is TGTGCCAGCTCATTGTTGGACCGGTGGACTAGCGGGGCCCACTCCTACGAGCAGTACTTC. Translation gives CASSLLDRWTSGAHSYEQYF. The chain is built from TRBV18 and TRBJ2-7, with TRBD2 matching over 12 bases. The J segment lost 0 bases and the V segment lost 5 bases, leaving 17 bases of the junction unmatched. CDR3 length: 20 residues. Germline V gene sequence: CDR1 KGHSH, CDR2 LQKENI.

This clonotype was detected many times. The rearrangement joins TRBV6-5 to TRBJ1-3; D is perhaps TRBD1 (5 bases). Germline CDR1 and CDR2: MNHEY and SVGAGI. V was shortened by 4 bases and J by 1 base, with 17 bases between the two germline ends. The CDR3 covers 17 residues. In nucleotides, the CDR3 is TGTGCCAGCAGTTTCGTACCCCTAGGGGAATCTGGAAACACCATATATTTT. Its protein product is CASSFVPLGESGNTIYF.

A few counts support this clonotype. The chain uses TRBV12-3 or TRBV12-4 and TRBJ2-5; D is ambiguous. V lost 6 bases to trimming and J lost 5 bases, with 7 bases between them. The CDR3 length is 11 residues. The CDR3 nucleotides are TGTGCCAGCAGCGGCTTGGAGACCCAGTACTTC. Translated, it gives CASSGLETQYF.

V is TRBV18 and J is TRBJ2-6; D not certain. V dropped 2 bases and J dropped 3 bases, with 14 bases sitting between them. This CDR3 has 17 amino acids. Germline V gene lookup returns CDR1 KGHSH and CDR2 LQKENI. CDR3 coding DNA: TGTGCCAGCTCACCAAGGAGATCCCTGGGTGGGGCCAACGTCCTGACTTTC. The encoded protein is CASSPRRSLGGANVLTF. Full variable domain (outside the CDR3, taken from reference TRBV18 and TRBJ2-6): NAGVMQNPRHLVRRRGQEARLRCSPMKGHSHVYWYRQLPEEGLKFMVYLQKENIIDESGMPKERFSAEFPKEGPSILRIQQVVRGDSAAYFCASSPRRSLGGANVLTFGAGSRLTVL.

The V and J genes are TRBV12-3 or TRBV12-4 and TRBJ2-7, with D hard to call. The germline V and J ends were trimmed by 3 bases and 4 bases, with 10 bases remaining between them. CDR3 size: 13 residues. CDR3 amino acids: CASSFGRRYEQYF. The CDR3 DNA sequence: TGTGCCAGCAGTTTTGGCAGGCGGTACGAGCAGTACTTC.

This chain joins TRBV28 and TRBJ2-7; no clear D. This CDR3 is 11 amino acids long. Per the germline V gene, CDR1 is MDHEN and CDR2 is SYDVKM. With 6 bases removed from V and 4 bases from J, the gap between germline ends came to 7 bases. The CDR3: CASRARYEQYF. In DNA, the CDR3 is TGTGCCAGCAGAGCCCGGTACGAGCAGTACTTC.

At least ten counts were recorded for this clonotype. The chain joins TRBV28 to TRBJ2-7; no clear D gene. The germline CDR1 and CDR2 sequences are MDHEN and SYDVKM. This CDR3 spans 13 amino acids. The germline V and J ends were trimmed by 6 bases and 9 bases, with 18 bases remaining between them. Here the CDR3 DNA reads TGTGCCAGCAGCCAACTTAACCCACCCCGGCAGTACTTC. It yields the protein CASSQLNPPRQYF.

The V gene is TRBV27, the J gene TRBJ2-7, with D tentatively TRBD1 (5 bases). Germline CDR1 reads MNHEY; CDR2 reads SMNVEV (reference sequence). With 3 bases removed from V and 3 bases from J, the gap between germline ends came to 15 bases. The CDR3 has 15 amino acids. The CDR3 DNA sequence: TGTGCCAGCAGTTTTTCCCAGGGATCAATCTACGAGCAGTACTTC. Its protein product is CASSFSQGSIYEQYF.

There are many counts of this clonotype. The J gene is TRBJ2-7, the V gene TRBV12-3 or TRBV12-4; TRBD2 agrees at 7 bases. The V and J ends lost 6 bases and 5 bases, in that order; junction bases with no gene match: 13. The CDR3 is made up of 15 amino acids. The CDR3 is CASRLAAGVPHEQYF. The CDR3 DNA reads TGTGCCAGCAGACTGGCGGCGGGGGTGCCCCACGAGCAGTACTTC.

The CDR3 sequence: CASSPRDGSYEQYF. DNA of the CDR3: TGTGCCAGCAGTCCGCGGGACGGCTCCTACGAGCAGTACTTC. The gene calls are TRBV12-3 or TRBV12-4 and TRBJ2-7; a possible D gene is TRBD2 (6 bases). The V gene lost 5 bases and the J gene lost 0 bases, with 11 bases spanning the gap. The CDR3 is made up of 14 amino acids.

This clonotype was seen more than once but under ten times. The chain joins TRBV12-3 or TRBV12-4 to TRBJ2-5; possible D gene TRBD2, 6 bases. Trimming pared 6 bases from V and 4 bases from J, leaving 12 bases between. The CDR3 totals 13 residues. CDR3 DNA sequence: TGTGCCAGCAGGCGAGGAGGGGTAGAGACCCAGTACTTC. This gives the protein CASRRGGVETQYF.

This clonotype was counted many times. This chain joins TRBV6-1 and TRBJ1-6, with 8 bases matching TRBD1. The V gene end was trimmed by 9 bases and the J gene end by 14 bases; junction bases not matched to a gene: 15. Per the germline V gene, CDR1 is MNHNS and CDR2 is SASEGT. CDR3 size: 14 residues. The CDR3 is CASAPGQDPLSLHF. The CDR3 DNA reads as TGTGCCAGTGCTCCGGGACAGGATCCTCTTTCCCTCCACTTT.

This clonotype was seen many times. The chain joins TRBV19 to TRBJ1-5, with D perhaps TRBD1 (5 bases). The V and J ends lost 4 bases and 4 bases respectively, with 17 bases between them. Germline loops: CDR1 LNHDA, CDR2 SQIVND (reference sequence). The CDR3 runs to 16 residues. Here the CDR3 DNA reads TGTGCCAGTAGTAGAGACAGCCCCCGTGGGAATCAGCCCCAGCATTTT. Protein sequence: CASSRDSPRGNQPQHF.

At least ten counts were recorded for this clonotype. This sequence joins TRBV5-1 and TRBJ2-2; unclear D gene. Germline-derived CDR1 and CDR2 are SGHRS and YFSETQ. Trimming took off 3 bases at V and 3 bases at J, with 3 bases between the two ends. The CDR3 is made up of 12 amino acids. DNA for the CDR3: TGCGCCAGCAGCTCCTACACCGGGGAGCTGTTTTTT. It codes for CASSSYTGELFF.

The table lists this clonotype with many counts. The chain carries TRBV12-3 or TRBV12-4 and TRBJ2-2; either TRBD1 or TRBD2 may supply D (5 bases each). Trimming shortened V by 1 base and J by 13 bases, and 13 bases separated the two germline ends. The CDR3 loop spans 13 amino acids. CDR3 nucleotides: TGTGCCAGCAGTTTAGAGGGACGGGGAAGGCTGTTTTTT. Residues: CASSLEGRGRLFF.

This clonotype was picked up many times. This chain uses TRBV2 with TRBJ1-5; D might be TRBD1 (5 bases). The CDR3 loop spans 14 amino acids. The V gene's germline CDR1 is SNHLY and CDR2 FYNNEI. V was clipped by 9 bases and J by 0 bases, with 12 bases between them. The CDR3 spells CASSGGYSNQPQHF. The DNA of the CDR3 is TGTGCCAGTTCGGGGGGATATAGCAATCAGCCCCAGCATTTT.

The chain couples TRBV6-5 to TRBJ1-2; tentatively, D is TRBD1 (5 bases). Germline loops: CDR1 MNHEY, CDR2 SVGAGI. The CDR3 spans 14 residues. V gave up 2 bases and J gave up 2 bases, with 9 bases separating them. This chain's CDR3 is CASSYRRENYGYTF. The CDR3 region has the DNA TGTGCCAGCAGTTACCGCAGGGAAAACTATGGCTACACCTTC.

There are a few counts of this clonotype. The rearrangement uses TRBV18 and TRBJ1-2; a weak D match, TRBD1 (5 bases). The germline gives CDR1 KGHSH, CDR2 LQKENI. The CDR3 extends over 14 amino acids. Trimming shortened V by 2 bases and J by 2 bases, and 9 bases separated the two germline ends. For the CDR3, the DNA is TGTGCCAGCTCACCAGACAGCTCAAACTATGGCTACACCTTC. Translating it yields CASSPDSSNYGYTF.